This record concerns one T cell receptor (beta chain) sequence. These data belong to a study of control samples from healthy donors and cancer patients. Trimming cost V 4 bases and J 5 bases, with 6 bases left between them. Germline assignment: CDR1 SGHDT and CDR2 YYEEEE. This CDR3 spans 11 amino acids. Here immunoSEQ multiplex PCR was the method, and the copy in TCRdb shows in-frame clones only, minus some. This sample has around 67,000 clones, with around nine tenths found just once. Specimen: PBMCs. The rearrangement links TRBV5-6 to TRBJ2-5, with D hard to call. The receptor's source is a man aged 55 to 70 with colorectal cancer. CDR3: CASSRAETQYF. In nucleotides, the CDR3 is TGTGCCAGCAGCAGGGCGGAGACCCAGTACTTC.